This entry describes one TCR beta chain. The record originates from a study of blood T cell repertoires in COVID-19. Study-level information: Material from acute and convalescent COVID-19 was sourced from the United States, Italy and Spain. PBMCs, B-cell-depleted T cells, or T cells provided the cDNA or gDNA that made up the material.

This CDR3 has 14 amino acids. Germline assignment: CDR1 MDHEN and CDR2 SYDVKM. Trimming at V came to 7 bases and at J to 9 bases, leaving 11 bases not matched to a gene. The authors' processing: Reference gene primer amplification in the assay estimated nucleated cell counts. Libraries were prepared by immunoSEQ multiplex PCR; TCRdb keeps only in-frame clonotypes and omits some of them. The V and J calls and clone size are taken from that table; D and trimming were inferred from the DNA. Altogether around 81,000 clones are present, 80% being singletons, with the ten largest covering more than 10%. Input material: peripheral blood. The rearrangement uses TRBV28 and TRBJ2-1, with 8 bases matching TRBD1. The TCR originated in a human donor in a cohort sampled during active COVID-19. The chain's CDR3 is CASMGQDSPGEQFF. DNA of the CDR3: TGTGCCAGCATGGGACAGGATTCCCCGGGTGAGCAGTTCTTC.